The 31 T cell receptor beta chains reported below all come from one sample, sequenced in a study of T cell responses to AZD1222 COVID-19 vaccine. Libraries were prepared by immunoSEQ multiplex PCR; TCRdb keeps only in-frame clonotypes and omits some of them. Of some 190,000 clones listed, about nine tenths are singletons. This sample comprised peripheral blood, obtained 28 days after the second AZD1222 dose. The source of these receptors is an adult who received the AZD1222 COVID-19 vaccine.

The V and J genes are TRBV5-1 and TRBJ1-2, with D possibly TRBD1 on 6 matching bases. Germline assignment: CDR1 SGHRS and CDR2 YFSETQ. CDR3 length: 14 amino acids. V lost 4 bases and J lost 6, with 16 bases in between. CDR3 in DNA: TGCGCCAGCAGCCTGCAAGGGGGGAAAAATGGCTACACCTTC. It translates to CASSLQGGKNGYTF.

CDR3 DNA sequence: TGCGCCAGCAGCCAAGGAATCGCGGGGGGGCAGGAGACCCAGTACTTC. Amino acids: CASSQGIAGGQETQYF. The chain employs TRBV4-1 and TRBJ2-5, with TRBD2 matching over 9 bases. The V gene's germline CDR1 is MGHRA and CDR2 YSYEKL. This CDR3 region has 16 residues. With 1 base clipped from V and 5 bases from J, the junction kept 8 bases outside the gene matches.

This rearrangement joins TRBV4-1 to TRBJ2-5; 9 positions agree with TRBD1. The CDR3 covers 15 residues. CDR1 is MGHRA and CDR2 is YSYEKL in the germline V gene. Unmatched junction bases numbered 8, after V lost 3 bases and J lost 6 bases. The chain's CDR3 is CASSQDGQGTKTQYF. Here the CDR3 DNA reads TGCGCCAGCAGCCAGGACGGACAGGGGACGAAGACCCAGTACTTC.

This chain joins TRBV25-1 and TRBJ1-1; TRBD1 matches at 7 bases. This CDR3 is built from 18 residues. V was pared by 3 bases and J by 6 bases, with 19 bases of the junction left unmatched. CDR1 and CDR2 (germline): MGHDK, SYGVNS. CDR3 bases: TGTGCCAGCAGTGATATGGCCCGGAGAAGAGGGGGCGGATCTGAAGCTTTCTTT. Its translation: CASSDMARRRGGGSEAFF.

This chain uses TRBV18 with TRBJ2-1; 12 bases fit TRBD2. Unmatched junction bases numbered 12, after V lost 5 bases and J lost 13 bases. Germline V gene lookup returns CDR1 KGHSH and CDR2 LQKENI. The CDR3 is 15 amino acids. CDR3 sequence reads: CASSMPSGRADYQFF. The CDR3 coding sequence is TGTGCCAGCTCAATGCCTAGCGGGAGGGCCGATTATCAGTTCTTC.

V and J are TRBV28 and TRBJ2-1; 13 bases line up with TRBD2. J gave up 4 bases and V 5 bases, and 5 bases lay outside the gene matches. The CDR3 sequence is 16 residues long. Germline V CDR1 and CDR2: MDHEN, SYDVKM. CDR3 in DNA: TGTGCCAGCAGTCGAGGGACTAGCGGGATTTACAATGAGCAGTTCTTC. It yields the protein CASSRGTSGIYNEQFF.

This chain links TRBV9 with TRBJ1-2; TRBD1 matches at 7 bases. Germline V gene lookup returns CDR1 SGDLS and CDR2 YYNGEE. J gave up 2 bases and V 3 bases, and 10 bases lay outside the gene matches. CDR3 length: 16 amino acids. The CDR3 sequence: CASSADYRGWNYGYTF. In DNA, the CDR3 is TGTGCCAGCAGCGCCGATTACAGGGGATGGAACTATGGCTACACCTTC.

CDR3 residues: CASSLARDNTEAFF. The CDR3 DNA is TGTGCCAGCAGCTTAGCCAGGGACAACACTGAAGCTTTCTTT. V is TRBV11-2 and J is TRBJ1-1, with D maybe TRBD1 (5 bases). Germline assignment: CDR1 SGHAT and CDR2 FQNNGV. The CDR3 sequence is 14 residues long. Trimming removed 1 base from V and 2 bases from J, with 8 bases in between.

This clone was seen only once. The chain is built from TRBV5-1 and TRBJ2-2; D gene unclear. V lost 4 bases, J lost 7 bases, and 14 bases lay in between. The CDR3 has 14 amino acids. Per the germline V gene, CDR1 is SGHRS and CDR2 is YFSETQ. CDR3 sequence (DNA): TGCGCCAGCAGCCCCGACGGTGCGGTCGGGGAGCTGTTTTTT. This sequence encodes CASSPDGAVGELFF.

The chain carries TRBV7-9 and TRBJ1-1; D gene ambiguous. Germline CDR1 SEHNR, CDR2 FQNEAQ (reference sequence). Trimming removed 5 bases at V and 1 base at J, with 11 bases between. The CDR3 is made up of 14 amino acids. CDR3: CASSNIGGNTEAFF. The DNA for the CDR3 is TGTGCCAGCAGCAACATAGGCGGGAACACTGAAGCTTTCTTT.

This clone has a handful of counts. The V call is TRBV11-2, the J call TRBJ1-2, with D hard to call. V gave up 5 bases and J gave up 6 bases, with 22 bases separating them. The CDR3 length is 16 residues. Per germline, CDR1 SGHAT and CDR2 FQNNGV. The CDR3 loop reads CASSAIPGRVEDGYTF. As DNA, the CDR3 is TGTGCCAGCAGCGCCATCCCTGGAAGGGTGGAGGATGGCTACACCTTC.

The chain joins TRBV11-1 to TRBJ2-3; TRBD2 aligns across 8 bases. The CDR3 has 16 amino acids. The ends lost 4 bases at V and 5 bases at J; junction bases unmatched: 11. Germline CDR1 is SGHAT and CDR2 is FQDESV (reference sequence). The CDR3 DNA follows: TGTGCCAGCAGCTCCCCCGGGACTAGTGGTAGAGATACGCAGTATTTT. Its translation is CASSSPGTSGRDTQYF.

This clone was recorded only once. The genes are TRBV7-2 and TRBJ1-6; no clear D. The CDR3 length is 15 residues. The germline V gene has CDR1 SGHTA and CDR2 FQGNSA. The V end lost 3 bases, the J end lost 3 bases, and 9 bases lay between the germline ends. Here the CDR3 reads CASSFGRNYNSPLHF. CDR3 coding DNA: TGTGCCAGCAGCTTTGGCCGGAACTATAATTCACCCCTCCACTTT. Full variable domain (rest looked up from reference TRBV7-2 and TRBJ1-6): GAGVSQSPSNKVTEKGKDVELRCDPISGHTALYWYRQSLGQGLEFLIYFQGNSAPDKSGLPSDRFSAERTGGSVSTLTIQRTQQEDSAVYLCASSFGRNYNSPLHFGNGTRLTVT.

A few counts support this clone. This chain uses TRBV5-4 with TRBJ2-2; D gene uncertain. The CDR3 totals 13 residues. The germline CDR1 and CDR2 sequences are SGHNT and YYREEE (reference sequence). V lost 5 bases to trimming and J lost 5 bases, with 10 bases between them. CDR3 nucleotides: TGTGCCAGCAGGACCAAAGGGACCGGGGAGCTGTTTTTT. Translating it yields CASRTKGTGELFF.

This chain joins TRBV6-1 and TRBJ2-3; D gene ambiguous. V lost 3 bases and J 1 base, leaving 11 bases between the germline ends. Germline loops: CDR1 MNHNS, CDR2 SASEGT. This CDR3 has 15 amino acids. CDR3 residues: CASSDEQDRTDTQYF. The CDR3 DNA reads as TGTGCCAGCAGTGATGAGCAGGATCGCACAGATACGCAGTATTTT.

V is TRBV24-1 and J is TRBJ1-2, with D uncertain. Germline CDR1 is KGHDR and CDR2 is SFDVKD. The CDR3 has 13 amino acids. V was shortened by 3 bases and J by 4 bases, with 8 bases between the two germline ends. For the CDR3, the DNA is TGTGCCACCAGTGATATTACATTCTATGGCTACACCTTC. Translated, it gives CATSDITFYGYTF.

The chain recombines TRBV6-5 with TRBJ2-7; a possible D gene is TRBD1 (5 bases). Germline V gene data show CDR1 as MNHEY and CDR2 as SVGAGI. V lost 6 bases to trimming and J lost 6 bases, with 12 bases between them. The CDR3 consists of 12 residues. CDR3 nucleotide sequence: TGTGCCAGCAGCCCCGGACACTCCGAGCAGTACTTC. Translating it yields CASSPGHSEQYF.

V gene TRBV18 combines with J gene TRBJ2-5, with a possible D match to TRBD1 (5 bases). Germline V gene lookup returns CDR1 KGHSH and CDR2 LQKENI. This CDR3 is built from 14 residues. The ends were cut back, 3 bases at V and 0 bases at J, with 8 bases in the middle. CDR3 nucleotides: TGTGCCAGCTCACCCAACAGGAACCAAGAGACCCAGTACTTC. It is translated as CASSPNRNQETQYF.

The V gene is TRBV5-1, the J gene TRBJ2-3; perhaps TRBD1 as D (5 bases). CDR3 length: 15 amino acids. V lost 3 bases, J lost 4 bases, and 15 bases lay in between. Per germline, CDR1 SGHRS and CDR2 YFSETQ. CDR3 nucleotides: TGCGCCAGCAGCTATACGACAGAGAAATCAGATACGCAGTATTTT. The encoded protein is CASSYTTEKSDTQYF.

This clone occurred once. The rearrangement joins TRBV19 to TRBJ2-7; TRBD1 matches at 7 bases. The CDR3 contains 14 residues. J gave up 6 bases and V 3 bases, and 8 bases lay outside the gene matches. Germline V gene data show CDR1 as LNHDA and CDR2 as SQIVND (reference sequence). DNA for the CDR3: TGTGCCAGTAGTATCGGGCAGGGGGTTCGCGAGCAGTACTTC. Translated, it gives CASSIGQGVREQYF.

The chain links TRBV14 to TRBJ1-1, with 8 nucleotides matching TRBD1. Germline loops: CDR1 SGHDN, CDR2 FVKESK. Trimming took 2 bases from V and 4 from J; bases not matched to a gene: 9. The CDR3 contains 16 residues. The CDR3 bases are TGTGCCAGCAGCCAAATGCAGGGGGCAGGGGGCACTGAAGCTTTCTTT. Translation gives CASSQMQGAGGTEAFF.

This chain links TRBV5-6 with TRBJ2-2; D perhaps matches TRBD1 (8 bases). Trimming took off 5 bases at V and 4 bases at J, with 15 bases between the two ends. Per germline, CDR1 SGHDT and CDR2 YYEEEE. The CDR3 contains 15 residues. The CDR3 here is CASSPTGGATGELFF. CDR3 bases: TGTGCCAGCAGTCCCACAGGGGGGGCCACCGGGGAGCTGTTTTTT.

This sequence joins TRBV19 and TRBJ2-3, with D uncertain. The CDR3 extends over 13 amino acids. The V gene's germline CDR1 is LNHDA and CDR2 SQIVND (reference sequence). V lost 3 bases and J 2 bases, leaving 6 bases between the germline ends. Here the CDR3 reads CASSIQATDTQYF. The CDR3 DNA reads TGTGCCAGTAGTATTCAGGCCACAGATACGCAGTATTTT.

This clone occurred a few times. The chain uses TRBV5-5 and TRBJ1-1, with a tentative D call TRBD1 (5 bases). The V and J ends lost 0 bases and 1 base respectively, with 10 bases between them. The CDR3 contains 15 residues. The germline CDR1 and CDR2 sequences are SGHKS and YYEKEE (reference sequence). The CDR3: CASSLGRQSNTEAFF. The CDR3 DNA follows: TGTGCCAGCAGCTTGGGTCGACAGTCGAACACTGAAGCTTTCTTT.

The genes are TRBV18 and TRBJ1-2, with TRBD1 as a possible D gene (5 bases). Germline V gene lookup returns CDR1 KGHSH and CDR2 LQKENI. This CDR3 region has 14 residues. The ends were cut back, 1 base at V and 4 bases at J, with 10 bases in the middle. CDR3 residues: CASSPQGQGYGYTF. The DNA of the CDR3 is TGTGCCAGCTCACCACAGGGGCAGGGCTATGGCTACACCTTC.

This clone was counted between two and nine times. This sequence joins TRBV9 and TRBJ1-3; 8 positions agree with TRBD1. V was pared by 0 bases and J by 4 bases, with 0 bases of the junction left unmatched. The CDR3 is 14 amino acids. CDR1 SGDLS and CDR2 YYNGEE come from the germline V gene. CDR3 DNA sequence: TGTGCCAGCAGCGTAGACAGGGGGGGAAACACCATATATTTT. Amino acid sequence: CASSVDRGGNTIYF.

The CDR3 region has the DNA TGTGCCAGCAACCGGCAGGGGGTGGGTGAGCAGTTCTTC. This gives the protein CASNRQGVGEQFF. This chain links TRBV12-3 or TRBV12-4 with TRBJ2-1; 7 nucleotides align to TRBD1. The CDR3 has 13 amino acids. The trim removed 7 bases at V and 9 bases at J, leaving 9 bases unmatched.

This chain connects TRBV28 to TRBJ1-2; D is uncertain. The CDR3 is 14 amino acids. V lost 7 bases to trimming and J lost 4 bases, with 16 bases between them. In germline, CDR1 is MDHEN, CDR2 SYDVKM. CDR3 region: CASTSAQGSYGYTF. CDR3 coding DNA: TGTGCCAGCACGAGCGCCCAAGGTTCCTATGGCTACACCTTC.

The chain employs TRBV23-1 and TRBJ1-1; D remains unclear. TRBV23-1 is sorted into the ORF group, with uncertain function. V shed 3 bases and J shed 2 bases, with 4 bases lying between them. CDR3 length equals 12 residues. In nucleotides, the CDR3 is TGCGCCAGCAGTCAGGGAAACACTGAAGCTTTCTTT. It is translated as CASSQGNTEAFF.

This chain connects TRBV19 to TRBJ1-2; 8 bases line up with TRBD1. The CDR3 is 15 amino acids. The germline V gene encodes CDR1 LNHDA and CDR2 SQIVND (reference sequence). V shed 6 bases and J 0 bases; nucleotides not matched to a gene: 6. The CDR3 loop is CASRLGQGPNYGYTF. The CDR3 DNA reads as TGTGCCAGTAGACTCGGACAGGGCCCTAACTATGGCTACACCTTC.

This clone was recorded once. The chain links TRBV28 to TRBJ2-1, with 7 bases aligning to TRBD1. CDR1 MDHEN and CDR2 SYDVKM come from the germline V gene. This CDR3 comprises 19 residues. V dropped 9 bases and J dropped 1; count of bases not matched to a gene: 21. CDR3 in amino acids: CARGRPGQKSGDSYNEQFF. CDR3 in DNA: TGTGCCAGGGGAAGACCGGGACAGAAGAGCGGAGATTCCTACAATGAGCAGTTCTTC.